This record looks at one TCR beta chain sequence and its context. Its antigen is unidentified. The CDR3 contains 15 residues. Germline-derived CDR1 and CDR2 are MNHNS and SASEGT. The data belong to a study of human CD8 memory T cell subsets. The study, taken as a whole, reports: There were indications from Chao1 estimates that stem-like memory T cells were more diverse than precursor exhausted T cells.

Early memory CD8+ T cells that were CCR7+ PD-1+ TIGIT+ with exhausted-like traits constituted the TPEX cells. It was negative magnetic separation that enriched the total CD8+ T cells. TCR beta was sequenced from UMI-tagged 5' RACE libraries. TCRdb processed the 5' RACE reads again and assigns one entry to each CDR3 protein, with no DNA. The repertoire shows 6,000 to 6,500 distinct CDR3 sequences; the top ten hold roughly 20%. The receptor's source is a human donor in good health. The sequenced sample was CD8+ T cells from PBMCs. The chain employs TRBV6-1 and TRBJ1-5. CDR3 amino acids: CASSGFSGPSQPQHF.